The 16 T cell receptor beta chains presented below share a single source sample, sequenced in a study of regulatory T cells in long-lasting Graves disease. Indicated time point: persistent/refractory GD, antithyroid drugs over 5 years with positive TRAb. RNA extracted from PBMCs served as the sequencing template. For TCR beta, libraries came from iRepertoire HTBI primers and Arm-PCR of CDR3 regions. Using its own MiXCR run on the multiplex PCR reads, TCRdb lists one record per CDR3 protein. The sample holds around 460,000 distinct CDR3 sequences, about 20% seen once. The sample was peripheral blood mononuclear cells (PBMCs), taken when the disease was refractory, from a patient treated with antithyroid drugs. The receptors were gathered from a female donor with Graves disease.

Details on this clonotype: This may stem from a read error, because a much larger clone lies one nucleotide away. This chain connects TRBV2 to TRBJ1-5, with D possibly matching TRBD1 (5 bases). In germline, CDR1 is SNHLY, CDR2 FYNNEI. V lost 6 bases and J lost 1, with 22 bases in between. The CDR3 length is 18 residues. The CDR3 DNA sequence: TGTGCCAGCAGGGAATCAACTTTGGGGGATTTGAGCAATCAGCCCCAGCATTTT. As protein: CASRESTLGDLSNQPQHF.

This clonotype was counted at least ten times. V and J are TRBV20-1 and TRBJ2-7; 8 positions match TRBD2. The V gene end was trimmed by 3 bases and the J gene end by 2 bases; junction bases not matched to a gene: 12. Germline CDR1 reads DFQATT; CDR2 reads SNEGSKA (reference sequence). The CDR3 is made up of 16 amino acids. The CDR3 region is CSARLTSGGQAYEQYF. The CDR3 DNA reads TGCAGTGCTAGGCTCACCTCGGGGGGGCAGGCCTACGAGCAGTACTTC.

Notes on this clonotype: Being one base from a much bigger clone, this may be a read error. The conserved phenylalanine or tryptophan is not found at the CDR3 terminus, so this likely reflects a read error. The chain uses TRBV28 and TRBJ1-5; D gene ambiguous. Germline loops: CDR1 MDHEN, CDR2 SYDVKM. CDR3 size: 14 residues. V was clipped by 2 bases and J by 4 bases, with 9 bases between them. CDR3 amino acids: CASSLRLNNQPQHL. The CDR3 coding sequence is TGTGCCAGCAGTTTACGTCTTAATAATCAGCCCCAGCATCTT.

This clonotype was found many times. This sequence joins TRBV7-2 and TRBJ2-2; 7 bases agree with TRBD2. The CDR3 runs 14 residues. V was clipped by 1 base and J by 5 bases; unmatched bases: 1. Germline V gene sequence: CDR1 SGHTA, CDR2 FQGNSA. Here the CDR3 DNA reads TGTGCCAGCAGCTTAGAACTAGCGACCGGGGAGCTGTTTTTT. This sequence encodes CASSLELATGELFF. Based on the CDR3 plus reference TRBV7-2 and TRBJ2-2, the full variable domain is GAGVSQSPSNKVTEKGKDVELRCDPISGHTALYWYRQSLGQGLEFLIYFQGNSAPDKSGLPSDRFSAERTGGSVSTLTIQRTQQEDSAVYLCASSLELATGELFFGEGSRLTVL.

V is TRBV5-1 and J is TRBJ1-2; D is possibly TRBD1 (6 bases). The CDR3 runs to 15 residues. Trimming pared 0 bases from V and 4 bases from J, leaving 13 bases between. Per germline, CDR1 SGHRS and CDR2 YFSETQ. CDR3 protein: CASSLGAEGGYGYTF. The CDR3 nucleotides read TGCGCCAGCAGCTTGGGGGCCGAGGGGGGCTATGGCTACACCTTC.

This clonotype was detected only a few times. The V call is TRBV11-2, the J call TRBJ1-6, with a tentative D call TRBD1 (6 bases). The V end was cut by 8 bases, the J end by 0 bases, with 20 bases between. Germline-derived CDR1 and CDR2 are SGHAT and FQNNGV. This CDR3 has 18 residues. The CDR3 DNA follows: TGTGCCAGCGGGGTTTTCGGGACATCAAGCTCCTATAATTCACCCCTCCACTTT. This encodes CASGVFGTSSSYNSPLHF.

This rearrangement joins TRBV6-1 to TRBJ2-4; 7 bases fit TRBD2. Trimming cost V 6 bases and J 9 bases; bases outside gene matches: 5. The CDR3 is 12 residues long. The germline V gene has CDR1 MNHNS and CDR2 SASEGT. The chain's CDR3 is CASRAGLGIQYF. The CDR3 DNA is TGTGCCAGCAGAGCGGGGCTCGGCATTCAGTACTTC.

The chain links TRBV10-3 to TRBJ1-2; the D is unclear. The germline V gene has CDR1 ENHRY and CDR2 SYGVKD. Deletions cut 0 bases from V and 5 bases from J, with 7 bases between. CDR3 length: 13 residues. The CDR3 loop is CAISESTPYGYTF. CDR3 DNA sequence: TGTGCCATCAGTGAGTCAACACCGTATGGCTACACCTTC.

This chain joins TRBV18 and TRBJ2-5; weak D call: TRBD1 (6 bases). Deletions cut 10 bases from V and 4 bases from J, with 10 bases between. The CDR3 loop spans 11 amino acids. Germline CDR1 is KGHSH and CDR2 is LQKENI. CDR3 protein: CATSRGETQYF. DNA for the CDR3: TGTGCCACCTCCAGGGGAGAGACCCAGTACTTC.

This clonotype occurred many times. The V and J genes are TRBV5-1 and TRBJ2-7; D is unclear. Per germline, CDR1 SGHRS and CDR2 YFSETQ. The CDR3 extends over 14 amino acids. V lost 5 bases, J lost 2 bases, and 14 bases lay in between. The CDR3 DNA reads TGCGCCAGCAGACCCGACCCCGAAACCTACGAGCAGTACTTC. It encodes CASRPDPETYEQYF.

The DNA of the CDR3 is TGTGCCAGCAGCGAAACCGGGACGGTGGGCACTGAAGCTTTCTTT. It codes for CASSETGTVGTEAFF. J is TRBJ1-1 and V is TRBV9, with a possible D match to TRBD1 (5 bases). Looked up from germline, CDR1 is SGDLS and CDR2 is YYNGEE. V was shortened by 3 bases and J by 4 bases, with 16 bases between the two germline ends. The length of the CDR3 is 15 residues.

This clonotype was picked up a small number of times. The gene calls are TRBV10-3 and TRBJ2-7; 7 nucleotides match TRBD2. Germline V gene sequence: CDR1 ENHRY, CDR2 SYGVKD. With 10 bases clipped from V and 2 bases from J, the junction kept 8 bases outside the gene matches. The CDR3 length is 13 residues. The CDR3 sequence: CATGRGEAYEQYF. CDR3 nucleotide sequence: TGTGCCACCGGACGGGGGGAGGCCTACGAGCAGTACTTC.

The chain combines TRBV20-1 with TRBJ2-3, with 9 bases lining up with TRBD2. V dropped 0 bases and J dropped 6; count of bases not matched to a gene: 7. The CDR3 contains 15 residues. Germline V CDR1 and CDR2: DFQATT, SNEGSKA (reference sequence). CDR3 bases: TGCAGTGCTAGAGAGGTAGCGGGGGAACCGGATACGCAGTATTTT. This sequence encodes CSAREVAGEPDTQYF.

This clonotype appeared a few times. J is TRBJ2-7 and V is TRBV10-3, with a tentative D call TRBD1 (5 bases). The CDR3 is 14 residues long. Germline V gives CDR1 ENHRY, CDR2 SYGVKD. V shed 4 bases and J shed 3 bases, with 13 bases lying between them. CDR3 loop: CAISGGLTVYEQYF. The CDR3 DNA reads TGTGCCATCAGTGGGGGCCTCACAGTCTACGAGCAGTACTTC.

The chain recombines TRBV3-1 with TRBJ1-6, with D uncertain. The CDR3 has 15 residues. V was trimmed by 1 base and J by 7 bases, leaving 11 bases between them. CDR1 and CDR2 from the germline V gene are LGHDT and YNNKEL (reference sequence). The CDR3 region is CASSQGSAGNSPLHF. The CDR3 DNA sequence: TGTGCCAGCAGCCAAGGCTCGGCGGGGAATTCACCCCTCCACTTT. The whole variable domain, remainder taken from reference TRBV3-1 and TRBJ1-6, is DTAVSQTPKYLVTQMGNDKSIKCEQNLGHDTMYWYKQDSKKFLKIMFSYNNKELIINETVPNRFSPKSPDKAHLNLHINSLELGDSAVYFCASSQGSAGNSPLHFGNGTRLTVT.

Of note for this clonotype: The conserved phenylalanine or tryptophan is not found at the CDR3 terminus, so this likely reflects a read error. The V call is TRBV9, the J call TRBJ2-2, with D perhaps TRBD1 (6 bases). This CDR3 is built from 15 residues. Germline lookup yields CDR1 SGDLS and CDR2 YYNGEE. Trimming took 2 bases from V and 4 from J, leaving 12 bases between them. The CDR3 sequence: CASSVLGALTGELFS. The CDR3 DNA reads as TGTGCCAGCAGCGTTCTGGGGGCGCTCACCGGGGAGCTGTTTTCT.